This T cell receptor beta chain was observed in a study of blood T cell repertoires in COVID-19. The wider study: COVID-19 samples from acute and convalescent phases originated in the United States, Italy and Spain. PBMCs, B-cell-depleted T cells, or T cells were the source of the cDNA or gDNA that made up the material.

Germline V gene sequence: CDR1 LNHDA, CDR2 SQIVND (reference sequence). The length of the CDR3 is 13 residues. Trimming took off 5 bases at V and 8 bases at J, with 15 bases between the two ends. As originally analysed: Nucleated cell counts were estimated from reference gene primer amplification. Produced via immunoSEQ multiplex PCR; TCRdb's table is partial and in-frame only. That table gives V, J and clone size, and the DNA gave D and trimming. The sample lists roughly 20,000 clones, 88% seen once, with 11% in the top ten. This clone has a handful of counts. The sequencing sample was made of peripheral blood. The chain has TRBV19 and TRBJ1-1, with a possible D match to TRBD1 (6 bases). The TCR originated in a human donor in a cohort sampled during active COVID-19. The CDR3 nucleotides are TGTGCCAGTAGTTCGCTGGACAGCCTCGAAGCTTTCTTT. This encodes CASSSLDSLEAFF.